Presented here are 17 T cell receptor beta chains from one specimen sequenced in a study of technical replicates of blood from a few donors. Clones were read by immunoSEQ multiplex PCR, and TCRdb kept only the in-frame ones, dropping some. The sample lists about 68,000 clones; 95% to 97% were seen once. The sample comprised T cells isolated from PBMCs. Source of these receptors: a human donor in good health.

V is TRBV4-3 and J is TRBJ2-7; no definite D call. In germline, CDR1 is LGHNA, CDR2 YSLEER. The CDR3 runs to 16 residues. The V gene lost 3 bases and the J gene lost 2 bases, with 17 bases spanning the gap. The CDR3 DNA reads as TGCGCCAGCAGCCAGCATAAAGGAGCAGATCCCTACGAGCAGTACTTC. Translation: CASSQHKGADPYEQYF.

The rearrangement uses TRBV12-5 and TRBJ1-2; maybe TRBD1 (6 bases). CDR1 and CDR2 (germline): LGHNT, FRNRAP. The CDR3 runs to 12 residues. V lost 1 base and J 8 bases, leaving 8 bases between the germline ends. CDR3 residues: CASGLGGHGYTF. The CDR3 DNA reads TGTGCTAGTGGTTTGGGGGGGCACGGCTACACCTTC.

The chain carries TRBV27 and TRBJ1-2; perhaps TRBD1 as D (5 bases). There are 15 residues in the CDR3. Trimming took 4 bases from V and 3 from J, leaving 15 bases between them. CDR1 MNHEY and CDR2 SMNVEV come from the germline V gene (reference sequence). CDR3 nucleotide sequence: TGTGCCAGCAGTTCCAACCAGGGAAAAGACTATGGCTACACCTTC. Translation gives CASSSNQGKDYGYTF.

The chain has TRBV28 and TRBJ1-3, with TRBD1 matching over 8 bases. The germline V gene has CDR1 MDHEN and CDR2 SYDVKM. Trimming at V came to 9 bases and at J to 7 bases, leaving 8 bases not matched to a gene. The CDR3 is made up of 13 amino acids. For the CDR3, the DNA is TGTGCCAGTGTCCAGGGGGCCGGGAACACCATATATTTT. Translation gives CASVQGAGNTIYF.

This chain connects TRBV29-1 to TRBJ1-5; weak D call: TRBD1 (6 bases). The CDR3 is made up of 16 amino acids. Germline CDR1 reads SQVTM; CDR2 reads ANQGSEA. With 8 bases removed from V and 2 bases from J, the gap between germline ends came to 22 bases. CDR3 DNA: TGCAGCACTATTGGGTACAGGGACCCAGGCAATCAGCCCCAGCATTTT. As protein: CSTIGYRDPGNQPQHF.

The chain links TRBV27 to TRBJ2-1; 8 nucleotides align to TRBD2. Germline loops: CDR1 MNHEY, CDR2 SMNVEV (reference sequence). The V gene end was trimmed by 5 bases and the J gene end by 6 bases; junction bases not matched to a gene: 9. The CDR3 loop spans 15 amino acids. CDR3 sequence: CASSGGLAGPNEQFF. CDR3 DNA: TGTGCCAGCAGTGGCGGGCTAGCGGGCCCCAATGAGCAGTTCTTC.

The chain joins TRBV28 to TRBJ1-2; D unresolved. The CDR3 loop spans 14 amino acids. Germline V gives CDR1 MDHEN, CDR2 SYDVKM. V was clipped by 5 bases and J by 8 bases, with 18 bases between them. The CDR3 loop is CASSAPARERGYTF. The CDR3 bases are TGTGCCAGCAGTGCCCCGGCCCGAGAGAGGGGCTACACCTTC.

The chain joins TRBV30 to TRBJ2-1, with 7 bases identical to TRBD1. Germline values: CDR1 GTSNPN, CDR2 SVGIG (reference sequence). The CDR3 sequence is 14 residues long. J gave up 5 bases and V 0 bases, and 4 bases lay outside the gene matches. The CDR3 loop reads CAWSVGTVDNEQFF. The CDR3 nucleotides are TGTGCCTGGAGTGTCGGGACAGTCGACAATGAGCAGTTCTTC.

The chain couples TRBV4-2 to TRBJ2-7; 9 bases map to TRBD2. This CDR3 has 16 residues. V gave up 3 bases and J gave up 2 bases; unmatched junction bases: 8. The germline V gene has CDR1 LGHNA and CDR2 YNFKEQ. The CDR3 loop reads CASSQGGTSFPYEQYF. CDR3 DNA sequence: TGTGCCAGCAGCCAGGGGGGGACTAGCTTCCCCTACGAGCAGTACTTC.

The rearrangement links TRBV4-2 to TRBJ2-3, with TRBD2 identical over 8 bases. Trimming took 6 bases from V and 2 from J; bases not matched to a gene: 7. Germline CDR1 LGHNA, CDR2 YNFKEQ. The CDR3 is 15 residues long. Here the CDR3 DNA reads TGTGCCAGCAGTCCTATAGCGGGACACACAGATACGCAGTATTTT. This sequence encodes CASSPIAGHTDTQYF.

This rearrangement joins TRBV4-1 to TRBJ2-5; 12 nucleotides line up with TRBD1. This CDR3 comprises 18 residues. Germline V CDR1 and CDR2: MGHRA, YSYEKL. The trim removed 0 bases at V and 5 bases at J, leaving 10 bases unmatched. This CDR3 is CASSQDRDRGLRGETQYF. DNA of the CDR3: TGCGCCAGCAGCCAAGATAGGGACAGGGGGCTGCGTGGGGAGACCCAGTACTTC.

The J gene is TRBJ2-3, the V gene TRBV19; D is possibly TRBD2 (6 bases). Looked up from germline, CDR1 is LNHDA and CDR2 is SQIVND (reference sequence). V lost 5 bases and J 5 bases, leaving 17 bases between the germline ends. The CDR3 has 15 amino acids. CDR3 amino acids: CASSSGEHVGDTQYF. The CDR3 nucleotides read TGTGCCAGTAGTTCGGGGGAACACGTCGGAGATACGCAGTATTTT.

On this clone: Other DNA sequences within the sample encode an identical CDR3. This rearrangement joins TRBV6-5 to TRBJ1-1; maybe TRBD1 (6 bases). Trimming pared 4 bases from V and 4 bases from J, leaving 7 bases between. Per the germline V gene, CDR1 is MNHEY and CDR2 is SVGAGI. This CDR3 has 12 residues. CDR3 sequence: CASSFRGTEAFF. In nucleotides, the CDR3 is TGTGCCAGCAGTTTCAGGGGCACTGAAGCTTTCTTT.

This CDR3 reads CASSRQGGNYNEQFF. In DNA, the CDR3 is TGTGCCAGCAGCCGGCAAGGCGGAAACTACAATGAGCAGTTCTTC. The chain has TRBV11-2 and TRBJ2-1; no clear D gene. V was pared by 5 bases and J by 3 bases, with 14 bases between. Per the germline V gene, CDR1 is SGHAT and CDR2 is FQNNGV. This CDR3 spans 15 amino acids. The variable domain in full, with the rest retrieved from reference TRBV11-2 and TRBJ2-1, is EAGVAQSPRYKIIEKRQSVAFWCNPISGHATLYWYQQILGQGPKLLIQFQNNGVVDDSQLPKDRFSAERLKGVDSTLKIQPAKLEDSAVYLCASSRQGGNYNEQFFGPGTRLTVL.

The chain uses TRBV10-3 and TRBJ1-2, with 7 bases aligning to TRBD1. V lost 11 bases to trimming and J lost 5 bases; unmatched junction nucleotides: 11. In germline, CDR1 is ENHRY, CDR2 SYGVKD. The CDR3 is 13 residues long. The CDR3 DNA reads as TGTGCCGTAGGAACGGACAGGAGTTATGGCTACACCTTC. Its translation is CAVGTDRSYGYTF.

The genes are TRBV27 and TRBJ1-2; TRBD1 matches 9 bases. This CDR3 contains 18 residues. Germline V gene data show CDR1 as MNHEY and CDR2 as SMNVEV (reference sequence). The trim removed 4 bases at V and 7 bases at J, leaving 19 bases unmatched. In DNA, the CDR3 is TGTGCCAGCAGTTCCACCCGAGCGATACAGGGGGCGATGGTTGGCTACACCTTC. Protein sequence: CASSSTRAIQGAMVGYTF.

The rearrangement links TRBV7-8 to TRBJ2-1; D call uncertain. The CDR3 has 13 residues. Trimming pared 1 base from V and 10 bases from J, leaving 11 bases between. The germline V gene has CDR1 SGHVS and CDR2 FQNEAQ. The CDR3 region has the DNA TGTGCCAGCAGCTTAGGGGCAGTATGGGAGCAGTTCTTC. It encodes CASSLGAVWEQFF. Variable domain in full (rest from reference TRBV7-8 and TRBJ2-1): GAGVSQSPRYKVAKRGQDVALRCDPISGHVSLFWYQQALGQGPEFLTYFQNEAQLDKSGLPSDRFFAERPEGSVSTLKIQRTQQEDSAVYLCASSLGAVWEQFFGPGTRLTVL.